The T cell receptor beta chain under discussion was sequenced for a study of blood T cell repertoires in COVID-19 (dated by TCRdb to 2018 to 2021). Some background on the complete study: Samples covering the acute and convalescent phases of COVID-19 were provided by collaborators in the United States, Italy and Spain. Samples came from the ongoing ImmuneRACE study (first 160 participants) plus 1,254 subjects from 6 global collaborators. Subjects who had been exposed to COVID-19, were actively infected with it, or had recovered from it provided the deeply sampled blood TCRbeta repertoires that made up the dataset. Nearly every sample came with metadata listing a de-identified subject ID, COVID-19 status, age in years and sex. Where HLA class I and class II types were available, the types were taken from metadata supplied by the sample provider, not from assay-based typing. The material from the prospective study consisted of cDNA or gDNA derived from T cells, B-cell-depleted T cells, or PBMCs. A freely available public database, intended as a resource for researchers studying the immune response to SARS-CoV-2, is where the repertoires were released.

TCRbeta CDR3 regions were amplified from genomic DNA using the immunoSEQ Assay, a bias-controlled multiplex PCR. The authors processed their data as follows. Within the assay, amplification of reference gene primers was used to estimate how many nucleated cells each sample contained. To quantify the absolute abundance of each unique TCRbeta CDR3 rearrangement, sequence reads were collapsed and filtered. For each sample, productive Simpson clonality was calculated as the square root of Simpson's diversity index across productive rearrangements. TCRdb limited this immuneACCESS table to in-frame rearrangements with V and J called. A share of clones is missing; checked studies link under half to unresolved V genes, and the rest is unexplained. V, J and clone size derive from that table, while D and trimming were established from the DNA sequence. The sample profile shows approximately 68,000 clones; approximately 85% of them were found once. The top ten hold roughly 40% of the sample.

The germline V gene yields SGHDN for CDR1 and FVKESK for CDR2. The germline V and J ends show losses of 1 base and 3 bases respectively, and no gene match explains 3 bases of the junction. Counted from cysteine to phenylalanine, this CDR3 has 16 amino acids. Only the CDR3 DNA is retained, 48 bases long and in frame from the first base. As regards this clone: What this receptor recognizes is not known. Base-call qualities are not available, and no considerably larger clone is one nucleotide away.

The collaborating institutions used their own protocols to collect whole blood in K2EDTA tubes. For TCRbeta analysis, collaborators shipped samples as frozen whole blood, isolated PBMCs, or DNA extracted from either of those sample types. What the authors observed across the whole study: Clinical and demographic metadata were provided uncurated, with the amount varying by source and participant.

This sequence originates from a woman over 75 with active or convalescent COVID-19. The sequencing input was peripheral blood. The rearranged segments are TRBV14 and TRBJ1-1; TRBD1 agrees with 12 junctional bases. CDR3 reads: CASSQGRDRGHTEAFF. The DNA sequence reads TGTGCCAGCAGCCAAGGGCGGGACAGGGGGCACACTGAAGCTTTCTTT.